The 16 T cell receptor beta chains below come from one sample, sequenced in a study of T cell repertoires in cytomegalovirus infection. TCRdb used MiXCR to reprocess the reads, holding one entry per CDR3 protein. Here the sample spans hundreds of thousands of distinct CDR3 sequences, around 24% being singletons. The sequencing sample was made of CD8+ T cells from PBMCs. These receptors were obtained from a human donor in good health (CMV status not recorded). Some clones in this sample may be carry-over from other donors' samples.

In its sample, this clonotype was seen a few times. The J gene is TRBJ1-1, the V gene TRBV10-2; D may be TRBD1 (6 bases). Germline values: CDR1 WSHSY, CDR2 SAAADI. V was clipped by 8 bases and J by 10 bases, with 17 bases between them. The CDR3 length is 12 residues. The CDR3 reads CASGLQGGGAFF. CDR3 sequence (DNA): TGCGCCAGCGGCCTACAGGGAGGGGGAGCTTTCTTT.

In this sample, this clonotype turned up a few times. The chain combines TRBV27 with TRBJ2-4; D unclear. Per the germline V gene, CDR1 is MNHEY and CDR2 is SMNVEV (reference sequence). The CDR3 has 11 residues. The V end was cut by 6 bases, the J end by 9 bases, with 9 bases between. CDR3 protein: CASRLLGIQYF. CDR3 in DNA: TGTGCCAGCAGATTACTCGGCATTCAGTACTTC.

A note on this clonotype: The junction and the germline gene differ at one end; a read error may be behind it. V and J are TRBV3-1 and TRBJ2-3; 7 bases align to TRBD2. Germline values: CDR1 LGHDT, CDR2 YNNKEL (reference sequence). CDR3 length: 15 residues. The CDR3 here is CASSLGGESADTQYF. The CDR3, as DNA: TGTGCCAGCAGCCTGGGAGGGGAGTCGGCAGATACTCAGTATTTT.

This chain joins TRBV5-5 and TRBJ2-7; D might be TRBD1 or TRBD2, each matching 5 bases. The CDR3 sequence is 17 residues long. V lost 3 bases and J lost 0, with 19 bases in between. Germline V gene lookup returns CDR1 SGHKS and CDR2 YYEKEE (reference sequence). The CDR3 nucleotides are TGTGCCAGCAGCTGGAGTCCGGGGACCTCTGGCTCCTACGAGCAGTACGTC. This sequence encodes CASSWSPGTSGSYEQYV.

This clonotype has just one count. The rearrangement joins TRBV10-3 to TRBJ2-2; a possible D gene is TRBD1 (5 bases). Looked up from germline, CDR1 is ENHRY and CDR2 is SYGVKD. Trimming stripped 7 bases from V and 5 bases from J, with 8 bases between. The CDR3 loop spans 12 amino acids. CDR3 in amino acids: CAITAGTGELFF. The DNA of the CDR3 is TGTGCCATCACAGCAGGGACCGGGGAGCTGTTTTTT.

The chain recombines TRBV6-2 or TRBV6-3 with TRBJ2-7, with 13 bases lining up with TRBD2. Germline V gene lookup returns CDR1 MNHEY and CDR2 SVGEGT. The CDR3 covers 14 residues. V shed 9 bases, J shed 6 bases, and the junction held 8 bases outside the gene matches. The CDR3 region is CASTTRLAGGEQYV. CDR3 DNA: TGTGCCAGTACAACCCGACTAGCGGGGGGCGAGCAGTACGTC.

This clonotype has just a few counts. This rearrangement joins TRBV5-6 to TRBJ1-1; D is perhaps TRBD1 (5 bases). The germline CDR1 and CDR2 sequences are SGHDT and YYEEEE. Between the trimmed V and J ends, which lost 3 bases and 1 base, there was a span of 13 bases. The CDR3 covers 15 residues. The CDR3 reads CASSWGVLGNTEAFF. The DNA of the CDR3 is TGTGCCAGCAGCTGGGGGGTGCTCGGGAACACTGAAGCTTTCTTT.

The table lists this clonotype with a few counts. The genes are TRBV20-1 and TRBJ1-1; a possible D gene is TRBD1 (6 bases). The germline CDR1 and CDR2 sequences are DFQATT and SNEGSKA (reference sequence). The CDR3 loop spans 14 amino acids. V was clipped by 0 bases and J by 7 bases, with 15 bases between them. CDR3: CSARDPGQLGEAFF. For the CDR3, the DNA is TGCAGTGCTAGAGATCCGGGACAATTAGGTGAAGCTTTCTTT.

The rearrangement uses TRBV2 and TRBJ2-3; 14 nucleotides line up with TRBD2. The CDR3 loop spans 17 amino acids. Germline V gene data show CDR1 as SNHLY and CDR2 as FYNNEI. Unmatched junction bases numbered 7, after V lost 5 bases and J lost 3 bases. This CDR3 is CASSPGLAGDRTDTQYF. The CDR3 region has the DNA TGTGCCAGCAGTCCGGGACTAGCGGGGGATAGAACAGATACGCAGTATTTT.

V gene TRBV19 combines with J gene TRBJ2-1; D possibly corresponds to TRBD2 (6 bases). This CDR3 is 14 amino acids long. CDR1 LNHDA and CDR2 SQIVND come from the germline V gene (reference sequence). Deletions cut 3 bases from V and 4 bases from J, with 10 bases between. CDR3 DNA sequence: TGTGCCAGTAGTATCCGGGACTGGTACAATGAGCAGTTCTTC. As protein: CASSIRDWYNEQFF.

This clonotype was detected a few times. This rearrangement joins TRBV12-3 or TRBV12-4 to TRBJ2-7, with 8 bases aligning to TRBD1. The CDR3 has 13 residues. The V segment lost 5 bases and the J segment 5 bases; nucleotides outside the gene matches: 5. Here the CDR3 reads CASSIQGADEQYF. The CDR3, as DNA: TGTGCCAGCAGTATCCAGGGGGCTGACGAGCAGTACTTC.

V gene TRBV20-1 combines with J gene TRBJ1-5; weak D call: TRBD1 (5 bases). The CDR3 contains 12 residues. Germline V gene data show CDR1 as DFQATT and CDR2 as SNEGSKA (reference sequence). Trimming removed 6 bases from V and 3 bases from J, with 9 bases in between. The CDR3 region has the DNA TGCAGTGCCGACAGCCTCAATCAGCCCCAGCATTTT. Translating gives CSADSLNQPQHF.

This clonotype has a handful of counts. V is TRBV7-6 and J is TRBJ2-5; 7 positions agree with TRBD2. This CDR3 is 19 amino acids long. Germline V CDR1 and CDR2: SGHVS, FNYEAQ. After removal of 1 base from V and 1 base from J, the junction contained 15 bases not matched to a gene. CDR3 amino acids: CASSLGLRLASGVQETQYF. CDR3 in DNA: TGTGCCAGCAGCTTAGGCCTCCGACTCGCCAGCGGGGTCCAAGAGACCCAGTACTTC. Complete variable domain (other parts from reference TRBV7-6 and TRBJ2-5): GAGVSQSPRYKVTKRGQDVALRCDPISGHVSLYWYRQALGQGPEFLTYFNYEAQQDKSGLPNDRFSAERPEGSISTLTIQRTEQRDSAMYRCASSLGLRLASGVQETQYFGPGTRLLVL.

This clonotype has just a few counts. Germline and junction disagree at one end, which may indicate a read error. V gene TRBV10-3 combines with J gene TRBJ1-3, with D unresolved. The CDR3 covers 16 residues. The germline V gene has CDR1 ENHRY and CDR2 SYGVKD. Here the CDR3 reads CAIGENQFNSGNTIYF. The CDR3 nucleotides read TGTGCCATCGGTGAGAATCAGTTCAACTCTGGAAACACCATATATTTT.

This clonotype showed up many times. The V call is TRBV7-8, the J call TRBJ1-1; 10 bases match TRBD1. Trimming at V came to 1 base and at J to 5 bases, leaving 7 bases not matched to a gene. The CDR3 sequence is 16 residues long. Germline CDR1 is SGHVS and CDR2 is FQNEAQ. DNA for the CDR3: TGTGCCAGCAGCTTAGTCGCCGCGGGACAGGGGACTGAAGCTTTCTTT. It encodes CASSLVAAGQGTEAFF.

The chain employs TRBV7-6 and TRBJ2-2; D unclear. CDR1 and CDR2 from the germline V gene are SGHVS and FNYEAQ. Trimming left V 1 base short and J 6 bases short, with 6 bases between. CDR3 length equals 13 residues. CDR3 sequence reads: CASSLELSGELFF. In DNA, the CDR3 is TGTGCCAGCAGCTTAGAGCTGTCCGGGGAGCTGTTTTTT.